Shown below are 12 T cell receptor beta chains from a single sample sequenced in a study of cytomegalovirus exposure and HLA in healthy donors (dated by TCRdb to 2015 to 2018). The method was the immunoSEQ multiplex PCR assay. A mixture of 60 forward primers for TCR Vbeta segments and 13 reverse primers for TCR Jbeta segments was used in the multiplex PCR. This is the immuneACCESS table as TCRdb keeps it, with only in-frame sequences that have V and J called. A part of the clones is gone; compared with another copy, unresolved V genes explain less than half, and the rest is unexplained. A total of about 160,000 clones appear in this sample, around 85% of them only once. The ten top clones hold about 4.6% of the sample. The material sequenced was PBMCs. The source of these receptors is a middle-aged man in good health and CMV-seronegative.

The CDR3 sequence is CATGGEGDTEAFF. The DNA of the CDR3 is TGTGCCACCGGGGGGGAGGGGGACACTGAAGCTTTCTTT. The chain links TRBV10-3 to TRBJ1-1; a weak D match, TRBD1 (6 bases). V lost 10 bases and J 3 bases, leaving 15 bases between the germline ends. The CDR3 is 13 residues long. The germline V gene encodes CDR1 ENHRY and CDR2 SYGVKD.

The J gene is TRBJ1-2, the V gene TRBV2; a weak D match, TRBD1 (5 bases). CDR3 size: 13 residues. Germline-derived CDR1 and CDR2 are SNHLY and FYNNEI. Deletions cut 5 bases from V and 5 bases from J, with 12 bases between. This CDR3 is CASSPTQEYGYTF. In DNA form, the CDR3 reads TGTGCCAGCAGTCCTACACAGGAATATGGCTACACCTTC.

This rearrangement joins TRBV23-1 to TRBJ2-7, with D possibly matching TRBD2 (5 bases). TRBV23-1 is flagged as an ORF with uncertain function. The CDR3 contains 13 residues. Trimming pared 6 bases from V and 4 bases from J, leaving 13 bases between. The CDR3 sequence is CASRGVTDYEQYF. CDR3 DNA sequence: TGCGCCAGCAGGGGAGTAACCGATTACGAGCAGTACTTC.

The CDR3 DNA sequence: TGCAGCGTTGACGTAGCTAACTATGGCTACACCTTC. The encoded protein is CSVDVANYGYTF. The chain recombines TRBV29-1 with TRBJ1-2; no reliable D call. CDR1 and CDR2 (germline): SQVTM, ANQGSEA. The CDR3 is made up of 12 amino acids. V lost 3 bases and J lost 0, with 5 bases in between.

The genes are TRBV4-1 and TRBJ2-2, with D hard to call. The length of the CDR3 is 14 residues. The V gene lost 2 bases and the J gene lost 3 bases, with 7 bases spanning the gap. From germline, CDR1 is MGHRA and CDR2 YSYEKL. The CDR3 here is CASSQPRDTGELFF. The CDR3, as DNA: TGCGCCAGCAGCCAACCTAGAGACACCGGGGAGCTGTTTTTT.

The chain uses TRBV6-5 and TRBJ2-2; a possible D gene is TRBD2 (6 bases). The CDR3 is 15 amino acids. Trimming removed 8 bases at V and 1 base at J, with 14 bases between. Germline loops: CDR1 MNHEY, CDR2 SVGAGI. The CDR3 loop is CASSPPGRNTGELFF. DNA for the CDR3: TGTGCCAGCTCCCCGCCCGGGAGGAACACCGGGGAGCTGTTTTTT.

V and J are TRBV13 and TRBJ2-3; D unresolved. CDR1 and CDR2 from the germline V gene are PRHDT and FYEKMQ (reference sequence). This CDR3 contains 16 residues. V shed 5 bases and J shed 5 bases, with 20 bases lying between them. The DNA for the CDR3 is TGTGCCAGCAGCCCTTCCACGTCCCGCCAGGTAGATACGCAGTATTTT. Translated, it gives CASSPSTSRQVDTQYF.

CDR3 sequence: CSVYTGVGDYGYTF. CDR3 bases: TGCAGCGTTTATACAGGGGTAGGGGACTATGGCTACACCTTC. The gene calls are TRBV29-1 and TRBJ1-2, with TRBD1 matching over 7 bases. Germline V lookup: CDR1 SQVTM, CDR2 ANQGSEA. The CDR3 is 14 amino acids. J was trimmed by 3 bases and V by 5 bases; bases with no gene match: 9.

There are a few counts of this clone. Other DNA sequences from this sample encode an identical CDR3 as well. The V and J genes are TRBV15 and TRBJ1-4, with D tentatively TRBD1 (6 bases). V was pared by 3 bases and J by 7 bases, with 9 bases between. This CDR3 region has 13 residues. Per germline, CDR1 LNHNV and CDR2 YYDKDF (reference sequence). The CDR3 coding sequence is TGTGCCACCAGCAGCAGGGGTGGTGAAAAACTGTTTTTT. This sequence encodes CATSSRGGEKLFF.

The rearrangement links TRBV18 to TRBJ2-2; the match to TRBD1 covers 10 bases. Germline assignment: CDR1 KGHSH and CDR2 LQKENI. The trim removed 5 bases at V and 5 bases at J, leaving 14 bases unmatched. The CDR3 length is 18 residues. CDR3 in amino acids: CASSGNTGTGVRTGELFF. In DNA form, the CDR3 reads TGTGCCAGCTCAGGAAACACCGGGACAGGGGTTCGGACCGGGGAGCTGTTTTTT.

The chain carries TRBV10-3 and TRBJ1-4, with 7 bases lining up with TRBD1. This CDR3 comprises 16 residues. Germline V gene sequence: CDR1 ENHRY, CDR2 SYGVKD. V gave up 8 bases and J gave up 0 bases; unmatched junction bases: 9. The DNA for the CDR3 is TGTGCCATCGGGACAGAAAGACCTTCAACTAATGAAAAACTGTTTTTT. Its protein is CAIGTERPSTNEKLFF.

The chain links TRBV10-3 to TRBJ2-7; D perhaps matches TRBD1 (6 bases). Germline V lookup: CDR1 ENHRY, CDR2 SYGVKD. The CDR3 contains 14 residues. Between the trimmed V and J ends, which lost 0 bases and 5 bases, there was a span of 11 bases. This chain's CDR3 is CAISESLNRDEQYF. The CDR3 DNA sequence: TGTGCCATCAGTGAGTCGTTAAACAGGGACGAGCAGTACTTC.